A single sample gave rise to the 15 T cell receptor beta chains below, sequenced in a study of cytomegalovirus exposure and HLA in healthy donors. With 60 Vbeta and 13 Jbeta primers, the PCR was carried out. Libraries were prepared by immunoSEQ multiplex PCR; TCRdb keeps only in-frame clonotypes and omits some of them. Of some 180,000 clones in the sample, around 84% were seen once. Sequenced sample: PBMCs. Receptor source: a girl aged 2-10 years in good health and CMV-seropositive.

The chain has TRBV7-9 and TRBJ2-3; TRBD2 matches at 7 bases. Germline V gene sequence: CDR1 SEHNR, CDR2 FQNEAQ (reference sequence). Trimming took 5 bases from V and 2 from J; bases not matched to a gene: 13. The CDR3 sequence is 17 residues long. CDR3 loop: CASSPTLRGGDTDTQYF. The CDR3 DNA is TGTGCCAGCAGCCCGACGCTAAGGGGAGGGGACACAGATACGCAGTATTTT.

This sequence joins TRBV12-5 and TRBJ1-6; 8 nucleotides align to TRBD1. The junction had 7 bases not matched to a gene; V was cut back by 5 bases and J by 10 bases. Germline V gene sequence: CDR1 LGHNT, CDR2 FRNRAP. The CDR3 is 14 residues long. The DNA of the CDR3 is TGTGCTAGTGGTAAGACAGGGGAAGGCTCACCCCTCCACTTT. It codes for CASGKTGEGSPLHF. The whole variable domain, filled in from reference TRBV12-5 and TRBJ1-6, reads DARVTQTPRHKVTEMGQEVTMRCQPILGHNTVFWYRQTMMQGLELLAYFRNRAPLDDSGMPKDRFSAEMPDATLATLKIQPSEPRDSAVYFCASGKTGEGSPLHFGNGTRLTVT.

This clone appeared once. An end of the junction differs from the germline gene, which may be a read error. The sample has other DNA sequences that encode this CDR3 too. The rearrangement uses TRBV5-4 and TRBJ1-6, with TRBD1 matching over 7 bases. The CDR3 is 14 amino acids. The V gene's germline CDR1 is SGHNT and CDR2 YYREEE (reference sequence). This CDR3 reads CASSSGTDHSPLHF. DNA of the CDR3: TGTGCCAGCAGCTCGGGGACAGACCATTCACCTCTCCACTTT.

The chain uses TRBV18 and TRBJ2-2; D perhaps matches TRBD1 (6 bases). Trimming stripped 6 bases from V and 4 bases from J, with 18 bases between. Germline loops: CDR1 KGHSH, CDR2 LQKENI. CDR3 length: 16 amino acids. The CDR3 spells CASSFRQVQGTGELFF. DNA for the CDR3: TGTGCCAGCTCCTTTAGACAGGTCCAAGGCACCGGGGAGCTGTTTTTT.

This chain connects TRBV5-6 to TRBJ2-2, with D possibly matching TRBD2 (6 bases). The germline V gene encodes CDR1 SGHDT and CDR2 YYEEEE. The CDR3 is 17 residues long. V shed 3 bases and J shed 3 bases, with 18 bases lying between them. In nucleotides, the CDR3 is TGTGCCAGCAGCTCACCTGCAGGAGGGGACTACACCGGGGAGCTGTTTTTT. Amino acids: CASSSPAGGDYTGELFF.

The rearrangement links TRBV5-6 to TRBJ1-4; 7 bases map to TRBD1. The CDR3 extends over 16 amino acids. CDR1 is SGHDT and CDR2 is YYEEEE in the germline V gene. V shed 4 bases and J 7 bases; nucleotides not matched to a gene: 13. CDR3 coding DNA: TGTGCCAGCAGCCAAACACCGGGACAGCCGGCTGAAAAACTGTTTTTT. Its translation: CASSQTPGQPAEKLFF.

This clone came up once. The J gene is TRBJ2-1, the V gene TRBV28, with TRBD2 identical over 8 bases. CDR1 and CDR2 (germline): MDHEN, SYDVKM. J lost 3 bases, V lost 4 bases, and 23 bases had no gene match. The length of the CDR3 is 21 residues. The CDR3 bases are TGTGCCAGCAGTTCACCTTTCCGGATACTAGCGGCCCCCGGGGGCTACAATGAGCAGTTCTTC. This translates into CASSSPFRILAAPGGYNEQFF.

The gene calls are TRBV6-1 and TRBJ1-5; D unresolved. Trimming removed 0 bases from V and 4 bases from J, with 10 bases in between. The CDR3 length is 15 residues. Germline CDR1 MNHNS, CDR2 SASEGT. The chain's CDR3 is CASSEAQVINQPQHF. The DNA of the CDR3 is TGTGCCAGCAGTGAAGCGCAGGTGATAAATCAGCCCCAGCATTTT.

This sequence joins TRBV4-2 and TRBJ2-7; D is perhaps TRBD1 (5 bases). Germline assignment: CDR1 LGHNA and CDR2 YNFKEQ. Trimming cost V 0 bases and J 0 bases, with 15 bases left between them. This CDR3 is built from 17 residues. CDR3 amino acids: CASSQEQQAKVSYEQYF. The CDR3 DNA is TGTGCCAGCAGCCAAGAGCAACAGGCGAAAGTCTCCTACGAGCAGTACTTC.

In this sample, this clone turned up once. V and J are TRBV30 and TRBJ2-4; a weak D match, TRBD2 (5 bases). Germline values: CDR1 GTSNPN, CDR2 SVGIG (reference sequence). Trimming shortened V by 2 bases and J by 4 bases, and 9 bases separated the two germline ends. This CDR3 is built from 13 residues. The CDR3 DNA reads as TGTGCCTGGAGTATCGAGGGTAAAAACATTCAGTACTTC. The encoded protein is CAWSIEGKNIQYF.

There are a few counts of this clone. This chain joins TRBV2 and TRBJ1-1; D gene uncertain. The CDR3 spans 12 residues. V lost 7 bases and J lost 4, with 10 bases in between. CDR1 SNHLY and CDR2 FYNNEI come from the germline V gene. The CDR3 nucleotides read TGTGCCAGCACTTTACAGAGCACTGAAGCTTTCTTT. Translating gives CASTLQSTEAFF.

The V call is TRBV25-1, the J call TRBJ1-5; D remains unclear. The CDR3 is 15 amino acids. V was pared by 5 bases and J by 5 bases, with 16 bases between. Germline CDR1 and CDR2: MGHDK and SYGVNS. This CDR3 is CASSSQNESYQPQHF. The CDR3 nucleotides read TGTGCCAGCAGTTCTCAAAACGAGAGTTATCAGCCCCAGCATTTT.

V and J are TRBV9 and TRBJ1-4; no definite D call. Germline V gene sequence: CDR1 SGDLS, CDR2 YYNGEE. V was shortened by 4 bases and J by 5 bases, with 15 bases between the two germline ends. The CDR3 sequence is 15 residues long. The CDR3 reads CASSQAGQINEKLFF. CDR3 in DNA: TGTGCCAGCAGCCAGGCAGGCCAGATAAATGAAAAACTGTTTTTT.

The V call is TRBV25-1, the J call TRBJ1-2; D gene uncertain. The CDR3 length is 12 residues. V was trimmed by 6 bases and J by 8 bases, leaving 13 bases between them. Germline CDR1 is MGHDK and CDR2 is SYGVNS. This CDR3 reads CASRPLEGGYTF. The CDR3 DNA reads as TGTGCCAGCAGACCCCTGGAGGGAGGCTACACCTTC.

The CDR3 DNA sequence: TGTGCCAGCAGTTTATTCCCGGGACAGGGCATCGATTTGGGTGAAGCTTTCTTT. Amino acid sequence: CASSLFPGQGIDLGEAFF. The V gene is TRBV27, the J gene TRBJ1-1; 9 bases align to TRBD1. This CDR3 contains 18 residues. Losses at the gene ends were 1 base for V and 7 bases for J; bases not matched to a gene: 16. CDR1 MNHEY and CDR2 SMNVEV come from the germline V gene (reference sequence).